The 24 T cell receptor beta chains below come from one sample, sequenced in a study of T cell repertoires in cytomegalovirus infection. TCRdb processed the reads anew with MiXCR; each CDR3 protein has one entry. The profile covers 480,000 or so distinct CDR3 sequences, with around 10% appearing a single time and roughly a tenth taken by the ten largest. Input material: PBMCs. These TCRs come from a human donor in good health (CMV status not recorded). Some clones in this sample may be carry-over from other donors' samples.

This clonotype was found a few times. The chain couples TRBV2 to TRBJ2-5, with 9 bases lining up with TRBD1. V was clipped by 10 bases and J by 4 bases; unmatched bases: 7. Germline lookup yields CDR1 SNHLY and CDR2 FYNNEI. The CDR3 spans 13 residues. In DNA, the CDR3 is TGTGCCACCAGACAGGGGGAGGGAGAGACCCAGTACTTC. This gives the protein CATRQGEGETQYF.

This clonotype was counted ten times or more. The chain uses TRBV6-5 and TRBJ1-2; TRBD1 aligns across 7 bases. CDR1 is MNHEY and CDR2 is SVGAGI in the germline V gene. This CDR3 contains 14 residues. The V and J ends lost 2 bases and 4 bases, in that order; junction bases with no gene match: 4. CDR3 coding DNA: TGTGCCAGCAGTTACGTTCGGGACAGCTATGGCTACACCTTC. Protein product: CASSYVRDSYGYTF.

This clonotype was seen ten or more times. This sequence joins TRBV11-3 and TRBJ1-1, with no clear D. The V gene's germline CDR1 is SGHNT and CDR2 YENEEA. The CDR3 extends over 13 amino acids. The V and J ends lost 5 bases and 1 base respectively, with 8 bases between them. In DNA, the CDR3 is TGTGCCAGCAGCGCATCGCAGAACACTGAAGCTTTCTTT. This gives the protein CASSASQNTEAFF.

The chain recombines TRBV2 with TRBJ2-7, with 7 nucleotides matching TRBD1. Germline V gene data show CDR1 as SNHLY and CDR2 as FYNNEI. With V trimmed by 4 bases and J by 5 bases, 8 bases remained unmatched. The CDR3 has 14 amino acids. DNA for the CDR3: TGTGCCAGCAGTGTTCCCAGGGGGTTCGACGAGCAGTACTTC. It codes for CASSVPRGFDEQYF.

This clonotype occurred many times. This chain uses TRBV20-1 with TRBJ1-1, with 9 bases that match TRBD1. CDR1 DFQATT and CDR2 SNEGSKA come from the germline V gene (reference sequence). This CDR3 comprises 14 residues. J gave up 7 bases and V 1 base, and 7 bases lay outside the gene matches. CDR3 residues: CSARVDRGRGEAFF. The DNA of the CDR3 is TGCAGTGCTAGAGTGGACAGGGGACGGGGTGAAGCTTTCTTT.

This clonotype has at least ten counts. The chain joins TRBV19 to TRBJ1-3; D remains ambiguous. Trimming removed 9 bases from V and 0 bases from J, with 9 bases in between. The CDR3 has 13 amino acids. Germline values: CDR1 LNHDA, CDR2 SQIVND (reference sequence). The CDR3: CARTPHSGNTIYF. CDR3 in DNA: TGTGCCAGGACACCGCACTCTGGAAACACCATATATTTT.

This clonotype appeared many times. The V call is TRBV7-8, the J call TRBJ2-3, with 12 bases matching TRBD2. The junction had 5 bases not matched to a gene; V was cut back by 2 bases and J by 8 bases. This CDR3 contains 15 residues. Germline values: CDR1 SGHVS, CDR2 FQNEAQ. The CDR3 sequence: CASSLTSGGLGTQYF. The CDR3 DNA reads TGTGCCAGCAGCTTAACTAGCGGGGGGCTGGGTACGCAGTATTTT. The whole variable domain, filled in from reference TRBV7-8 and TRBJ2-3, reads GAGVSQSPRYKVAKRGQDVALRCDPISGHVSLFWYQQALGQGPEFLTYFQNEAQLDKSGLPSDRFFAERPEGSVSTLKIQRTQQEDSAVYLCASSLTSGGLGTQYFGPGTRLTVL.

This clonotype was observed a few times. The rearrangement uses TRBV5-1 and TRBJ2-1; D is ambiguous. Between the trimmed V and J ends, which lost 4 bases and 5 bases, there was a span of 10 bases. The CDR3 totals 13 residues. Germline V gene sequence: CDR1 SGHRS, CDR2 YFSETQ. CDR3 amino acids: CASSKGGDNEQFF. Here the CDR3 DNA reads TGCGCCAGCAGCAAGGGTGGGGACAATGAGCAGTTCTTC.

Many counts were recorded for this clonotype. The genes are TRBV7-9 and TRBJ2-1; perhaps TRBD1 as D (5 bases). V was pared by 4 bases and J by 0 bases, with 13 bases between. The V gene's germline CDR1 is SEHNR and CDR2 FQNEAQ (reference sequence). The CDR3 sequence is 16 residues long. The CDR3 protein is CASSSPGANSYNEQFF. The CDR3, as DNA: TGTGCCAGCAGCTCCCCTGGGGCGAACTCCTACAATGAGCAGTTCTTC.

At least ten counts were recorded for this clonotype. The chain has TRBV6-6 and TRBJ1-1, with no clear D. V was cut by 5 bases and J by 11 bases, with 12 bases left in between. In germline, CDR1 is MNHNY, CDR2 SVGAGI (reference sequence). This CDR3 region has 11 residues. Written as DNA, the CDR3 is TGTGCCAGCAGTCCCGGGAGATTGGCTTTCTTT. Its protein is CASSPGRLAFF.

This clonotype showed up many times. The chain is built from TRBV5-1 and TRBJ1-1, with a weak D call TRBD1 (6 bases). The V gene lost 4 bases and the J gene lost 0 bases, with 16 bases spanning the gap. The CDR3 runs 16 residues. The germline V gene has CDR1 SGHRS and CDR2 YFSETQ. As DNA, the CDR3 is TGCGCCAGCAGCCCTGGACAGAGCCTCATGAACACTGAAGCTTTCTTT. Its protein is CASSPGQSLMNTEAFF.

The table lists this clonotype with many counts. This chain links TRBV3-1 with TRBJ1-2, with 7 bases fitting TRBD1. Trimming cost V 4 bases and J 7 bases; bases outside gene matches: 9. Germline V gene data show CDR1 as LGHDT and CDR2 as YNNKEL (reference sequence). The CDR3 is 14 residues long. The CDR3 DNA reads TGTGCCAGCAGCCCTCGACAGGGAAGTAGTGGCTACACCTTC. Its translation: CASSPRQGSSGYTF.

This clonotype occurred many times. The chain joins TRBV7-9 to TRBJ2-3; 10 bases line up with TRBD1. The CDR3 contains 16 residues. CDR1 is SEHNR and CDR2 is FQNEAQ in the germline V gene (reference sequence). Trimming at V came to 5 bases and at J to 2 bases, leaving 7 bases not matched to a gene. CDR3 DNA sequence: TGTGCCAGCAGCGCCGGGACAGGGGCTCCCACAGATACGCAGTATTTT. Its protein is CASSAGTGAPTDTQYF.

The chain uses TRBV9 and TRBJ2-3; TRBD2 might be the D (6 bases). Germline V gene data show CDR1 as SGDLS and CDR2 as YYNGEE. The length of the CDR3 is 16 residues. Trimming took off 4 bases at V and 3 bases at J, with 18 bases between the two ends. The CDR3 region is CASSPSLFGGTDTQYF. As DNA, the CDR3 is TGTGCCAGCAGCCCCTCTTTGTTCGGGGGAACAGATACGCAGTATTTT.

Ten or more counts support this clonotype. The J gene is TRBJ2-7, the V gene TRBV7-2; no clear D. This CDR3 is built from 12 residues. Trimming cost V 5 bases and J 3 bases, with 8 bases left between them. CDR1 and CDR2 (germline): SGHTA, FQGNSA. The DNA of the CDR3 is TGTGCCAGCAGCCCAGGCATCTACGAGCAGTACTTC. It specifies CASSPGIYEQYF.

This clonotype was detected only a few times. Written as DNA, the CDR3 is TGCAGCGTTGAAGAAACTAGCGGGGGGACCCGACAGTACTTC. Encoded protein: CSVEETSGGTRQYF. The chain employs TRBV29-1 and TRBJ2-5, with TRBD2 matching 12 bases. Trimming took 0 bases from V and 11 from J; bases not matched to a gene: 7. The CDR3 length is 14 residues. Germline CDR1 and CDR2: SQVTM and ANQGSEA.

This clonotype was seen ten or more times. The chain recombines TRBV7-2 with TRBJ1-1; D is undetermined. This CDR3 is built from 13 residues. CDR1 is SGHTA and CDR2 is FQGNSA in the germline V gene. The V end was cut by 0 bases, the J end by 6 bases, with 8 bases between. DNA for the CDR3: TGTGCCAGCAGCTTAGCAGGGTTGGCTGAAGCTTTCTTT. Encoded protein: CASSLAGLAEAFF. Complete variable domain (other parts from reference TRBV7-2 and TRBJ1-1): GAGVSQSPSNKVTEKGKDVELRCDPISGHTALYWYRQSLGQGLEFLIYFQGNSAPDKSGLPSDRFSAERTGGSVSTLTIQRTQQEDSAVYLCASSLAGLAEAFFGQGTRLTVV.

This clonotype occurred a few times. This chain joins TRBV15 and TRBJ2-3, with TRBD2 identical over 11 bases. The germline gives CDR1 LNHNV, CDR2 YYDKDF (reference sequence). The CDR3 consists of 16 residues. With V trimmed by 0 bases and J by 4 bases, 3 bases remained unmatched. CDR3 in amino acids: CATSREASGRSDTQYF. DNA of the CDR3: TGTGCCACCAGCAGAGAGGCTAGCGGGAGGTCAGATACGCAGTATTTT.

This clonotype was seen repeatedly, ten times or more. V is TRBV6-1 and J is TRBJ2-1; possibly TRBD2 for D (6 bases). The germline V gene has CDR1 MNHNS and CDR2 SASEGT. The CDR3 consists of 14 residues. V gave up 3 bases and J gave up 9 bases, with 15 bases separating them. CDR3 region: CASSENGSNGEQFF. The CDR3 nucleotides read TGTGCCAGCAGTGAGAACGGGAGTAACGGTGAGCAGTTCTTC.

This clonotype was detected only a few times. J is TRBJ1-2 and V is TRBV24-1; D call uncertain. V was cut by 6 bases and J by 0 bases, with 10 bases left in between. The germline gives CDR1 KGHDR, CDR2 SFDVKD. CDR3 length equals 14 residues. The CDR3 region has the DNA TGTGCCACCAGTTCGGCTACCACTAACTATGGCTACACCTTC. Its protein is CATSSATTNYGYTF.

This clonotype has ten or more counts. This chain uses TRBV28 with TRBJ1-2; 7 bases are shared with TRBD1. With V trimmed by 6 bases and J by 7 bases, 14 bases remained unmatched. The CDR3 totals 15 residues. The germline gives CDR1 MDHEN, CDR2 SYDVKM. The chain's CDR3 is CASSAQGRGQGGYTF. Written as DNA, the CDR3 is TGTGCCAGCAGCGCCCAGGGGAGGGGGCAAGGTGGCTACACCTTC.

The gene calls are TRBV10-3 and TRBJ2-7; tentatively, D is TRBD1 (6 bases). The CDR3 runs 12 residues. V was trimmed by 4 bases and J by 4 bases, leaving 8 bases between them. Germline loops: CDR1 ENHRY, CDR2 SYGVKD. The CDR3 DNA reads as TGTGCCATCAGTGTCCAGGGGTACGAGCAGTACTTC. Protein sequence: CAISVQGYEQYF.

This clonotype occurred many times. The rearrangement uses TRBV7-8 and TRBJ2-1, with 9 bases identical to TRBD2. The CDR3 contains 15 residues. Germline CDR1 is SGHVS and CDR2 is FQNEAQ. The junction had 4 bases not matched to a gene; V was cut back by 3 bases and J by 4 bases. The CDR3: CASSFGLASYNEQFF. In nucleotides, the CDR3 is TGTGCCAGCAGCTTTGGACTAGCGTCTTACAATGAGCAGTTCTTC. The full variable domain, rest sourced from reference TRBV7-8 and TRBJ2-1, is GAGVSQSPRYKVAKRGQDVALRCDPISGHVSLFWYQQALGQGPEFLTYFQNEAQLDKSGLPSDRFFAERPEGSVSTLKIQRTQQEDSAVYLCASSFGLASYNEQFFGPGTRLTVL.

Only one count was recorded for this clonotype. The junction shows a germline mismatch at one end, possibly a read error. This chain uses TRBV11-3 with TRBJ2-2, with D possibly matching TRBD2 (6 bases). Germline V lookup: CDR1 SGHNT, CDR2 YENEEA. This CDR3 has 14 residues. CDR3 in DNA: TGTGCCAGCAGCTTTACCACGAACACCGGGGGGCTGTTTTTT. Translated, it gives CASSFTTNTGGLFF. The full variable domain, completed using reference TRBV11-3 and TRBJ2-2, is EAGVVQSPRYKIIEKKQPVAFWCNPISGHNTLYWYLQNLGQGPELLIRYENEEAVDDSQLPKDRFSAERLKGVDSTLKIQPAELGDSAVYLCASSFTTNTGGLFFGEGSRLTVL.